The source of this T cell receptor (beta chain) is a study of blood T cells in healthy people across ages. The length of the CDR3 is 15 residues. Trimming cost V 5 bases and J 8 bases; bases outside gene matches: 10. A J-beta primer mix and a sample-barcoded 5' primer were used in a second PCR of roughly 6 to 11 cycles. TCRdb ran MiXCR on the 5' RACE reads and lists one entry per CDR3 protein. The sample lists around 2 million distinct CDR3 sequences, approximately 40% occurring once. The receptor's source is a human donor in good health. This chain uses TRBV12-3 or TRBV12-4 with TRBJ1-2; 11 nucleotides match TRBD1. Sequenced sample: blood. CDR3 amino acids: CASSEDRGHVGGYTF. CDR3 coding DNA: TGTGCCAGCAGTGAGGACAGGGGGCATGTCGGAGGCTACACCTTC.